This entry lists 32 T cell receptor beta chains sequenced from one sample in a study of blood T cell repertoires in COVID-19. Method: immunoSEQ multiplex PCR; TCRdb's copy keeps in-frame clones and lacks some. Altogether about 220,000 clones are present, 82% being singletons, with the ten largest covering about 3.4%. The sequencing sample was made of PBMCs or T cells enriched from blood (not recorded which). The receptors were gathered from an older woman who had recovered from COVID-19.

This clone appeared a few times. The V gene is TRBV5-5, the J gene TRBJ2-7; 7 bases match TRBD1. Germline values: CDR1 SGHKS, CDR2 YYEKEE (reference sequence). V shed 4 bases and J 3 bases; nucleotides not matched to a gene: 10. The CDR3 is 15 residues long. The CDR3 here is CASSPPGQKGYEQYF. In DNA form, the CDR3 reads TGTGCCAGCAGCCCACCGGGACAGAAGGGCTACGAGCAGTACTTC. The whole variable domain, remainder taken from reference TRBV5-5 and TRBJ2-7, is DAGVTQSPTHLIKTRGQQVTLRCSPISGHKSVSWYQQVLGQGPQFIFQYYEKEERGRGNFPDRFSARQFPNYSSELNVNALLLGDSALYLCASSPPGQKGYEQYFGPGTRLTVT.

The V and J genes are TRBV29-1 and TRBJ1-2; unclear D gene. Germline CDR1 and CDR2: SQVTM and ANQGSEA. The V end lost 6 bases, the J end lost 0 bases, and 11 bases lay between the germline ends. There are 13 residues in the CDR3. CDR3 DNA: TGCAGCGTATTAAAGGGAGCTAACTATGGCTACACCTTC. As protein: CSVLKGANYGYTF. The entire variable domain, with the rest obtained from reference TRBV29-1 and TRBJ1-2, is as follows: SAVISQKPSRDICQRGTSLTIQCQVDSQVTMMFWYRQQPGQSLTLIATANQGSEATYESGFVIDKFPISRPNLTFSTLTVSNMSPEDSSIYLCSVLKGANYGYTFGSGTRLTVV.

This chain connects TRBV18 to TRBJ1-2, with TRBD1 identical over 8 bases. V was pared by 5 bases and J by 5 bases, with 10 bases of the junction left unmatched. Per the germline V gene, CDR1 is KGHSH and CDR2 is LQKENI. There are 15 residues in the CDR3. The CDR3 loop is CASSGSRGQVYGYTF. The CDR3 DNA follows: TGTGCCAGCTCAGGCAGCAGGGGGCAAGTATATGGCTACACCTTC. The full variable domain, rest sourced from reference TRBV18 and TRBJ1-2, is NAGVMQNPRHLVRRRGQEARLRCSPMKGHSHVYWYRQLPEEGLKFMVYLQKENIIDESGMPKERFSAEFPKEGPSILRIQQVVRGDSAAYFCASSGSRGQVYGYTFGSGTRLTVV.

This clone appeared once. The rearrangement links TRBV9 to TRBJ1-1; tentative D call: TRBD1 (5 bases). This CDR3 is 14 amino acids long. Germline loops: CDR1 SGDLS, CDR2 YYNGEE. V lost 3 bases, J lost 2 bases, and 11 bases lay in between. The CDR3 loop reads CASSAGHINTEAFF. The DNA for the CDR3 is TGTGCCAGCAGCGCCGGACATATCAACACTGAAGCTTTCTTT. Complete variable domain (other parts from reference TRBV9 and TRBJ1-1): DSGVTQTPKHLITATGQRVTLRCSPRSGDLSVYWYQQSLDQGLQFLIQYYNGEERAKGNILERFSAQQFPDLHSELNLSSLELGDSALYFCASSAGHINTEAFFGQGTRLTVV.

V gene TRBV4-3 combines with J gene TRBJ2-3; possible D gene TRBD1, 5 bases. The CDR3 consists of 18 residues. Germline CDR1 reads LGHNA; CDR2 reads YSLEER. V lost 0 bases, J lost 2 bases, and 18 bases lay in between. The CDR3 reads CASSQERLTDMNTDTQYF. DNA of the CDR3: TGCGCCAGCAGCCAAGAAAGGCTGACAGATATGAACACAGATACGCAGTATTTT.

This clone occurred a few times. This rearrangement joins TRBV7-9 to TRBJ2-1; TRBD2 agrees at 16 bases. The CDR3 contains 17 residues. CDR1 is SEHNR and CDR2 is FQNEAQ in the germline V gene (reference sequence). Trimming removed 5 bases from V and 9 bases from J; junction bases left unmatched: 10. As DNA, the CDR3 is TGTGCCAGCAGCCCTCGTGGGACTAGCGGGGGGGCTACTGAGCAGTTCTTC. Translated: CASSPRGTSGGATEQFF.

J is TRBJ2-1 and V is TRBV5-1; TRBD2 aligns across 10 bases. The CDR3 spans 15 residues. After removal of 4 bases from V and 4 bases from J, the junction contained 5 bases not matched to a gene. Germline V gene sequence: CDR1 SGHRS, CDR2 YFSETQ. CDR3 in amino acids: CASSQSGGAYNEQFF. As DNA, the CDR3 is TGCGCCAGCAGCCAAAGCGGGGGGGCATACAATGAGCAGTTCTTC.

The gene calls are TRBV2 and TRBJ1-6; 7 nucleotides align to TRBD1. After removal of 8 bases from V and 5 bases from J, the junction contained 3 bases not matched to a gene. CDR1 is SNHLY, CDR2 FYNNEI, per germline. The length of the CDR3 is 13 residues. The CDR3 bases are TGTGCCAGCCTCGGACAGGATAATTCACCCCTCCACTTT. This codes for CASLGQDNSPLHF. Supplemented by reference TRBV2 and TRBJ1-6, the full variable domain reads EPEVTQTPSHQVTQMGQEVILRCVPISNHLYFYWYRQILGQKVEFLVSFYNNEISEKSEIFDDQFSVERPDGSNFTLKIRSTKLEDSAMYFCASLGQDNSPLHFGNGTRLTVT.

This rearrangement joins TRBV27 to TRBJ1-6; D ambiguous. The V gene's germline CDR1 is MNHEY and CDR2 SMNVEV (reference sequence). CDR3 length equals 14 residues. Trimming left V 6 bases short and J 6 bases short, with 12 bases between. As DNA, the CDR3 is TGTGCCAGCAGGTCTCCGGGTCTTAATTCACCCCTCCACTTT. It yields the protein CASRSPGLNSPLHF.

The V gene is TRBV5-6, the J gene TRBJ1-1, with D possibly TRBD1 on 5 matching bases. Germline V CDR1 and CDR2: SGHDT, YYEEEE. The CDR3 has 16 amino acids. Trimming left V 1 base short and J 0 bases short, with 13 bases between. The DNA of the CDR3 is TGTGCCAGCAGCTTGATAGCTTCAGGGTTGAACACTGAAGCTTTCTTT. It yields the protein CASSLIASGLNTEAFF.

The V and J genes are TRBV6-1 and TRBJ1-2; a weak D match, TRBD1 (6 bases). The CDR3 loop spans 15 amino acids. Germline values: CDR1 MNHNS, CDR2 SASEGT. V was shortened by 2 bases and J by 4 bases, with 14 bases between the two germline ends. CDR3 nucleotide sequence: TGTGCCAGCAGTGAACAAGCAGGGGCTGCCTATGGCTACACCTTC. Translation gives CASSEQAGAAYGYTF.

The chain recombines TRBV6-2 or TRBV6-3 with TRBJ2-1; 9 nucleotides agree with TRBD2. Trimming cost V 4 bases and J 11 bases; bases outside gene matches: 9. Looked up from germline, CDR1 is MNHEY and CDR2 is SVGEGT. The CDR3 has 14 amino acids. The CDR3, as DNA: TGTGCCAGCAGTTCGTCGGCGGGACTAGCAAAGCAGTTCTTC. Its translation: CASSSSAGLAKQFF.

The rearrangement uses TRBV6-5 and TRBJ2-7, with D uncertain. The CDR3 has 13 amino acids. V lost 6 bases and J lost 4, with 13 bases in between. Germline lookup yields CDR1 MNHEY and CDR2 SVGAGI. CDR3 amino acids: CASSPSGLYEQYF. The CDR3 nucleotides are TGTGCCAGCAGCCCCTCCGGTTTGTACGAGCAGTACTTC.

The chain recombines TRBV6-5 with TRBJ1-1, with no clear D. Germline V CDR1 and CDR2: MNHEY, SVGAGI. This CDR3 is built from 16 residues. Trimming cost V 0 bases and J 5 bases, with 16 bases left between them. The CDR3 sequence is CASSYSGRAILTEAFF. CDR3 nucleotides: TGTGCCAGCAGTTACTCAGGGCGGGCAATATTGACTGAAGCTTTCTTT.

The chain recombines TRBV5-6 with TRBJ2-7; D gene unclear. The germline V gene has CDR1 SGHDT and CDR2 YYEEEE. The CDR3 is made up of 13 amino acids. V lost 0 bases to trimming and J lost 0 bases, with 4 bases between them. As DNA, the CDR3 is TGTGCCAGCAGCTTGGCCAGCTCCTACGAGCAGTACTTC. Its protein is CASSLASSYEQYF.

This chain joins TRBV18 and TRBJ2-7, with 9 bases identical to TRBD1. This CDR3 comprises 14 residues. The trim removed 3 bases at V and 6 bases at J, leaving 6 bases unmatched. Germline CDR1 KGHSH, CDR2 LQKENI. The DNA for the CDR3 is TGTGCCAGCTCACCTAGGGACAGGGCATCCGAGCAGTACTTC. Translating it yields CASSPRDRASEQYF.

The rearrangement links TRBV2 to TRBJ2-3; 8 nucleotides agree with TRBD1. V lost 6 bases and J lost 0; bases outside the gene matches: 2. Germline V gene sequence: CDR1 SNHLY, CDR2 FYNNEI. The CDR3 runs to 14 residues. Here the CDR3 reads CASSRTGSTDTQYF. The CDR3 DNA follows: TGTGCCAGCAGCCGGACAGGGAGCACAGATACGCAGTATTTT.

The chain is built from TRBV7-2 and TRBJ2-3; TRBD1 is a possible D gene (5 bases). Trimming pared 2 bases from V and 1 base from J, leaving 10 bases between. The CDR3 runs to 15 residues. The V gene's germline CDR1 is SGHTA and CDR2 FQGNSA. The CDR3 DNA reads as TGTGCCAGCAGCTTAAAAGGGGCCGGCACAGATACGCAGTATTTT. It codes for CASSLKGAGTDTQYF.

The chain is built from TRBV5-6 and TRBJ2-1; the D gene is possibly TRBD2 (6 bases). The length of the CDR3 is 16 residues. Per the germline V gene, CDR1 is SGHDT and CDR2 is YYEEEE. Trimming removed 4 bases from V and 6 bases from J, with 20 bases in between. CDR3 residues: CASSRPTSSWGNEQFF. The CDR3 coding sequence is TGTGCCAGCAGCCGGCCAACTAGCAGCTGGGGCAATGAGCAGTTCTTC.

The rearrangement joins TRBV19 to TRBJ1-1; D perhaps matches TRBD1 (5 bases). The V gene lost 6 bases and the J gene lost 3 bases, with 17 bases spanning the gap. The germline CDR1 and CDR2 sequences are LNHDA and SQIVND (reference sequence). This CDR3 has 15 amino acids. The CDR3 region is CASSLGGGADTEAFF. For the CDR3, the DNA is TGTGCCAGTAGCCTCGGGGGAGGAGCGGACACTGAAGCTTTCTTT.

Written as DNA, the CDR3 is TGCAGTGCTAGTACGCCGGGTCTAGCGGGTTGGGTCGGCGAGCAGTACTTC. It codes for CSASTPGLAGWVGEQYF. This chain joins TRBV20-1 and TRBJ2-7; 8 bases align to TRBD2. CDR1 DFQATT and CDR2 SNEGSKA come from the germline V gene (reference sequence). V lost 3 bases and J lost 6; bases outside the gene matches: 19. The CDR3 length is 17 residues.

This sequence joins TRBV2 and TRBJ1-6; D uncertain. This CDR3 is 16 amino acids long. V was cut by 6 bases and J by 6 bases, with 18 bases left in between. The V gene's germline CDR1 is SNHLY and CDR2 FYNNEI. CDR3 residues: CASSLGGLSGNSPLHF. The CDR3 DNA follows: TGTGCCAGCAGCCTCGGAGGGTTATCTGGTAATTCACCCCTCCACTTT.

The CDR3 DNA follows: TGTGCCAGCAGCTTCAGGGGGCAGATCCAAGAGACCCAGTACTTC. Translation: CASSFRGQIQETQYF. This chain joins TRBV7-9 and TRBJ2-5; TRBD1 aligns across 8 bases. This CDR3 is built from 15 residues. Germline assignment: CDR1 SEHNR and CDR2 FQNEAQ (reference sequence). V lost 3 bases to trimming and J lost 1 base; unmatched junction nucleotides: 4.

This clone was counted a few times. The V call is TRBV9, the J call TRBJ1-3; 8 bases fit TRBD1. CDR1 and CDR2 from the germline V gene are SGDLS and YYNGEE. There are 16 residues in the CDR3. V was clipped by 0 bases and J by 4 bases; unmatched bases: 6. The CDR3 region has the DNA TGTGCCAGCAGCGTAGTCTCAGGGGGCGCCGGAAACACCATATATTTT. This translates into CASSVVSGGAGNTIYF.

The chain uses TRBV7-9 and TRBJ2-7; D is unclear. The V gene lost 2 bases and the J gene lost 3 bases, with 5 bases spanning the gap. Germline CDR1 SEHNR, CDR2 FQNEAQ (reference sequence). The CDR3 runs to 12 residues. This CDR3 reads CASSLNHYEQYF. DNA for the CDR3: TGTGCCAGCAGCTTAAATCACTACGAGCAGTACTTC.

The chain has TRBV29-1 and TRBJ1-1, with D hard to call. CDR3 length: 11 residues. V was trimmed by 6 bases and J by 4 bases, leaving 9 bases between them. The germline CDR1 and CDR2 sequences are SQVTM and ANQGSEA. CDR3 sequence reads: CSVAEGTEAFF. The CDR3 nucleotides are TGCAGCGTAGCAGAGGGCACTGAAGCTTTCTTT.

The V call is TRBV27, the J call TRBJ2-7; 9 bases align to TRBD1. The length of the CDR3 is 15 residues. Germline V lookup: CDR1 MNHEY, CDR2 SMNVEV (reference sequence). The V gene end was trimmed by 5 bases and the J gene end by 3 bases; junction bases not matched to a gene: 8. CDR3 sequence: CASSRVGQGYYEQYF. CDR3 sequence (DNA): TGTGCCAGCAGTCGAGTCGGACAGGGGTACTACGAGCAGTACTTC.

In DNA form, the CDR3 reads TGTGCCAGCGACGGAGGAGTTAGCAATCAGCCCCAGCATTTT. The encoded protein is CASDGGVSNQPQHF. The chain is built from TRBV28 and TRBJ1-5; D remains ambiguous. The CDR3 is 14 amino acids. V shed 8 bases and J shed 0 bases, with 11 bases lying between them. Germline values: CDR1 MDHEN, CDR2 SYDVKM.

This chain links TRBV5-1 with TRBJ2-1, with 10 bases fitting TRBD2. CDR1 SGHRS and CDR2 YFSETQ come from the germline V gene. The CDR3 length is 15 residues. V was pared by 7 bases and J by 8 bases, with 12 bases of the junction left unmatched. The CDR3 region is CASAPTERGGDEQFF. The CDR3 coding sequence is TGCGCCAGCGCCCCGACCGAGCGGGGGGGCGATGAGCAGTTCTTC.

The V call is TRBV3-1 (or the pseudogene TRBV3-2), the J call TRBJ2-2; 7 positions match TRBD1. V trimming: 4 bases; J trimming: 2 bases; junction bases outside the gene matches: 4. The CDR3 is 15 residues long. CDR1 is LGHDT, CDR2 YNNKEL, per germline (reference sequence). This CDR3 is CASSPTGFNTGELFF. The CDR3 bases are TGTGCCAGCAGCCCGACAGGGTTCAACACCGGGGAGCTGTTTTTT.

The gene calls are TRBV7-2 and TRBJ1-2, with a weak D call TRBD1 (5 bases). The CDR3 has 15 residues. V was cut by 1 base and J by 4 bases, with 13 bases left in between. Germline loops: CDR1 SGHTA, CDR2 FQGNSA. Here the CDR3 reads CASSLVVGQGYGYTF. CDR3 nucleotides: TGTGCCAGCAGCTTAGTCGTCGGGCAGGGCTATGGCTACACCTTC.

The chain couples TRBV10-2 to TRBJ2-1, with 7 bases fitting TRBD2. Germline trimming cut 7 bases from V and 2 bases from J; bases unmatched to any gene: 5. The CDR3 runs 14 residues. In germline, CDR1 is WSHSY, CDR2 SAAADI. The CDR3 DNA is TGCGCCAGCAATTCAGCGGGGACCTACAATGAGCAGTTCTTC. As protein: CASNSAGTYNEQFF.